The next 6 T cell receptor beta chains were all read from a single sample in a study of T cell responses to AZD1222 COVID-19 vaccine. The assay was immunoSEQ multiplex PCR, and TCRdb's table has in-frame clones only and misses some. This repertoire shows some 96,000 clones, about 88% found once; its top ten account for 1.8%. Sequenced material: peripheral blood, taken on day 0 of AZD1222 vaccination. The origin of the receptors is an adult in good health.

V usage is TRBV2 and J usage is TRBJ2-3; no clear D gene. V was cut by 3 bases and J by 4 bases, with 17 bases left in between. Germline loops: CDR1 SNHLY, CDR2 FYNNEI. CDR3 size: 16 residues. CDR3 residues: CASSEAVTGVADTQYF. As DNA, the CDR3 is TGTGCCAGCAGTGAGGCGGTAACGGGTGTCGCAGATACGCAGTATTTT.

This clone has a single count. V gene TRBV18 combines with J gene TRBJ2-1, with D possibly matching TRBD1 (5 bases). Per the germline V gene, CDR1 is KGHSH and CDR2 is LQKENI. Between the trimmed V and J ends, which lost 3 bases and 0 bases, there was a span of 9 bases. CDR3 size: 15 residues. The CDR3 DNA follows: TGTGCCAGCTCACCGGGGCAGACCTCCTACAATGAGCAGTTCTTC. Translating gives CASSPGQTSYNEQFF.

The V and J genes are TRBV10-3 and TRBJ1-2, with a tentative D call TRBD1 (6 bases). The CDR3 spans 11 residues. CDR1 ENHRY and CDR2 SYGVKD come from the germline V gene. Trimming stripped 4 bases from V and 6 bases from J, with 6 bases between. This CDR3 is CAISGTDGYTF. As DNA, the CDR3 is TGTGCCATCAGTGGGACAGATGGCTACACCTTC.

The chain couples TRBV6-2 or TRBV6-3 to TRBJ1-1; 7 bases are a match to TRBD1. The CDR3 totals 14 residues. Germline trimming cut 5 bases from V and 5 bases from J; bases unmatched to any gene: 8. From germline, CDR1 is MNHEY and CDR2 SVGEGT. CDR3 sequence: CASSPLAGQTEAFF. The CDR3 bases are TGTGCCAGCAGTCCCTTAGCGGGACAGACTGAAGCTTTCTTT.

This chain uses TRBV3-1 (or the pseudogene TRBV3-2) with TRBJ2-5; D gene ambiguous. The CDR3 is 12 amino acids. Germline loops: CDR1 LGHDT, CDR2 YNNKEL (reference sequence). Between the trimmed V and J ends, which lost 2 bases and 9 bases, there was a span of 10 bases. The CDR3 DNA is TGTGCCAGCAGCCAACCTCGAGGCTCCCAGTACTTC. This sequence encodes CASSQPRGSQYF.

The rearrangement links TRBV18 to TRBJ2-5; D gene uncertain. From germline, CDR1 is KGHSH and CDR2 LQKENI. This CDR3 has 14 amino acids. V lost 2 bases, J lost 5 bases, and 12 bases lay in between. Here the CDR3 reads CASSPLSDRETQYF. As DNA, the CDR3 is TGTGCCAGCTCACCATTATCAGATCGGGAGACCCAGTACTTC.